A single sample is the source of the 31 T cell receptor beta chains below, sequenced in a study of T cells in Graves' hyperthyroidism and ophthalmopathy. The TCR beta CDR3 regions underwent amplification using RNA transcripts as the source. HTBI primers were employed in a first-round RT-PCR of the TCR CDR3. MiXCR, run by TCRdb on the multiplex PCR reads, gives a single entry per CDR3 protein. The sample lists tens of thousands of distinct CDR3 sequences, around 50% occurring once. Sequencing input: blood. The receptors were gathered from a woman between 45 and 65 years old with Graves' hyperthyroidism that later progressed to Graves' ophthalmopathy.

This clonotype rates as medium-sized (0.01 to 0.1%). The genes are TRBV20-1 and TRBJ1-5, with D perhaps matching TRBD1 (6 bases). Germline V gene data show CDR1 as DFQATT and CDR2 as SNEGSKA (reference sequence). The CDR3 totals 14 residues. The ends were cut back, 6 bases at V and 3 bases at J, with 15 bases in the middle. CDR3 residues: CSATRGQLNQPQHF. For the CDR3, the DNA is TGCAGTGCGACCCGCGGACAGCTCAATCAGCCCCAGCATTTT.

This clonotype has ten or more counts. The chain employs TRBV27 and TRBJ2-7, with 10 bases aligning to TRBD2. Looked up from germline, CDR1 is MNHEY and CDR2 is SMNVEV (reference sequence). The CDR3 length is 15 residues. With 5 bases clipped from V and 0 bases from J, the junction kept 4 bases outside the gene matches. The DNA of the CDR3 is TGTGCCAGCAGTCTTAGGACTAGCGGCTCCTACGAGCAGTACTTC. This sequence encodes CASSLRTSGSYEQYF.

This clonotype was counted a single time. Because the CDR3 is missing its conserved closing phenylalanine or tryptophan, this is likely a read error. The limits of the CDR3 on the DNA are not certain, so only TCRdb's listed CDR3 is given. This rearrangement joins TRBV7-9 to TRBJ2-3; whether TRBD1, the table's D call, matches the DNA was not checked. Germline loops: CDR1 SEHNR, CDR2 FQNEAQ (reference sequence). Including both end residues, the CDR3 is 9 amino acids long. CDR3 in amino acids: CASSLGQGV.

Remarks on this clonotype: As the CDR3 is not closed by the conserved phenylalanine or tryptophan, this likely results from a read error. The J gene is TRBJ2-7, the V gene TRBV24-1; 10 bases fit TRBD1. V lost 4 bases, J lost 1 base, and 3 bases stayed unmatched. CDR1 and CDR2 (germline): KGHDR, SFDVKD. CDR3 length equals 15 residues. Written as DNA, the CDR3 is TGTGCCACCAGTGACCAGGGACAGGGGTCCTACGAGCAGTACTCC. Protein product: CATSDQGQGSYEQYS.

This clonotype was found many times. This rearrangement joins TRBV9 to TRBJ2-5; D unresolved. CDR3 length equals 14 residues. Trimming removed 4 bases at V and 5 bases at J, with 15 bases between. Germline loops: CDR1 SGDLS, CDR2 YYNGEE. The CDR3 here is CASSPWPVYETQYF. The CDR3 DNA sequence: TGTGCCAGCAGCCCCTGGCCCGTCTACGAGACCCAGTACTTC.

Worth noting for this clonotype: Since no conserved phenylalanine or tryptophan closes the CDR3, a read error is the likely cause. The chain has TRBV4-1 and TRBJ1-5; D gene ambiguous. The germline V gene encodes CDR1 MGHRA and CDR2 YSYEKL. The CDR3 runs to 15 residues. CDR3 sequence: CAGSQDRRDNQPQHL. DNA of the CDR3: TGCGCCGGCAGCCAAGATCGTAGGGACAATCAGCCCCAGCATCTT.

This clonotype has at least ten counts. The rearrangement uses TRBV20-1 and TRBJ1-6; 7 bases fit TRBD1. The CDR3 contains 19 residues. With 0 bases clipped from V and 4 bases from J, the junction kept 15 bases outside the gene matches. CDR1 DFQATT and CDR2 SNEGSKA come from the germline V gene (reference sequence). CDR3 DNA: TGCAGTGCTAGAGATGCCGTAGGGGGCCCCGACTCTTATAATTCACCCCTCCACTTT. Its protein product is CSARDAVGGPDSYNSPLHF.

This clonotype appeared a few times. Relative to the germline gene, one junction end is altered; a read error may explain this. This chain links TRBV6-1 with TRBJ2-2, with D perhaps assigned TRBD1 or TRBD2 (5 bases each). The CDR3 extends over 17 amino acids. In germline, CDR1 is MNHNS, CDR2 SASEGT. CDR3: CASRPRRGAMNTGELLF. CDR3 DNA: TGTGCCAGCAGGCCCCGACGAGGGGCCATGAACACCGGGGAGCTGCTTTTT.

As for this clonotype: An end of the junction does not agree with germline; a read error may underlie this. The rearrangement links TRBV5-1 to TRBJ2-3, with TRBD2 identical over 8 bases. Germline V gene sequence: CDR1 SGHRS, CDR2 YFSETQ. The CDR3 loop spans 15 amino acids. CDR3 amino acids: CASNVRLASTVTQYF. The CDR3 nucleotides are TGCGCCAGCAACGTCCGACTAGCGTCCACAGTTACGCAGTATTTT.

The genes are TRBV7-3 and TRBJ1-5; TRBD1 is a possible D gene (6 bases). Germline CDR1 is SGHTA and CDR2 is FQGTGA. Trimming removed 5 bases from V and 6 bases from J, with 20 bases in between. This CDR3 has 16 residues. The CDR3 DNA follows: TGTGCCAGCAGCCAAAGTTTGATAGGGGGGGTTCAGCCCCAGCATTTT. Translation gives CASSQSLIGGVQPQHF.

This rearrangement joins TRBV24-1 to TRBJ2-3; 14 nucleotides line up with TRBD2. The CDR3 consists of 16 residues. In germline, CDR1 is KGHDR, CDR2 SFDVKD. V was clipped by 2 bases and J by 11 bases; unmatched bases: 8. The CDR3 DNA is TGTGCCACCAGTGATTGGACTAGCGGGAGGCGCAATGAGCAGTATTTT. It is translated as CATSDWTSGRRNEQYF.

This clonotype was seen at least ten times. The chain carries TRBV11-2 and TRBJ1-1; no reliable D call. This CDR3 is built from 15 residues. CDR1 is SGHAT and CDR2 is FQNNGV in the germline V gene. Trimming removed 1 base at V and 4 bases at J, with 13 bases between. The CDR3 sequence is CASSLVSEVTTEAFF. Written as DNA, the CDR3 is TGTGCCAGCAGCTTAGTTTCGGAGGTTACCACTGAAGCTTTCTTT. The full variable domain, with the rest looked up from reference TRBV11-2 and TRBJ1-1, is EAGVAQSPRYKIIEKRQSVAFWCNPISGHATLYWYQQILGQGPKLLIQFQNNGVVDDSQLPKDRFSAERLKGVDSTLKIQPAKLEDSAVYLCASSLVSEVTTEAFFGQGTRLTVV.

In this sample, this clonotype turned up many times. V and J are TRBV5-1 and TRBJ1-1, with D tentatively TRBD1 (5 bases). This CDR3 is built from 16 residues. Germline loops: CDR1 SGHRS, CDR2 YFSETQ. Trimming removed 0 bases from V and 0 bases from J, with 12 bases in between. The CDR3 sequence is CASSLDGQRMNTEAFF. CDR3 sequence (DNA): TGCGCCAGCAGCTTGGATGGACAAAGAATGAACACTGAAGCTTTCTTT. The whole variable domain, filled in from reference TRBV5-1 and TRBJ1-1, reads KAGVTQTPRYLIKTRGQQVTLSCSPISGHRSVSWYQQTPGQGLQFLFEYFSETQRNKGNFPGRFSGRQFSNSRSEMNVSTLELGDSALYLCASSLDGQRMNTEAFFGQGTRLTVV.

The rearrangement links TRBV2 to TRBJ2-1, with 7 bases that match TRBD2. Trimming removed 7 bases from V and 8 bases from J; junction bases left unmatched: 11. CDR1 is SNHLY, CDR2 FYNNEI, per germline. This CDR3 has 14 amino acids. The CDR3 coding sequence is TGTGCCAGCAAAAGCGGGGAGTTCTTCCATGAGCAGTTCTTC. Residues: CASKSGEFFHEQFF.

At least ten counts were recorded for this clonotype. The chain combines TRBV4-3 with TRBJ2-2; D remains unclear. The CDR3 consists of 15 residues. V lost 0 bases and J 4 bases, leaving 9 bases between the germline ends. Germline V gene lookup returns CDR1 LGHNA and CDR2 YSLEER. The CDR3 loop is CASSQDWGSTGELFF. Written as DNA, the CDR3 is TGCGCCAGCAGCCAAGATTGGGGTTCCACCGGGGAGCTGTTTTTT.

About this clonotype: This CDR3 is missing its conserved last phenylalanine or tryptophan, likely due to a read error. The DNA is left out, because the CDR3 cannot be placed on it with certainty; the CDR3 is given as TCRdb lists it. This rearrangement joins TRBV5-1 to TRBJ1-2; TRBD1 reflects the table's D call only, with no check against the DNA. Germline values: CDR1 SGHRS, CDR2 YFSETQ. The CDR3 is 14 amino acids long, termini counted. The CDR3: CASSFRGRVDGYAS.

The chain has TRBV9 and TRBJ1-1, with D unclear. The CDR3 extends over 11 amino acids. Germline CDR1 is SGDLS and CDR2 is YYNGEE. V shed 4 bases and J shed 3 bases, with 4 bases lying between them. The CDR3 loop is CASSLDTEAFF. DNA for the CDR3: TGTGCCAGCAGCCTCGACACTGAAGCTTTCTTT.

The table lists this clonotype with many counts. This rearrangement joins TRBV11-1 to TRBJ2-4; the match to TRBD1 covers 8 bases. The V gene's germline CDR1 is SGHAT and CDR2 FQDESV (reference sequence). The CDR3 loop spans 17 amino acids. J gave up 3 bases and V 3 bases, and 10 bases lay outside the gene matches. In DNA form, the CDR3 reads TGTGCCAGCAGCTTCCGGGGACAGGCAATAGGCAAAAACATTCAGTACTTC. This translates into CASSFRGQAIGKNIQYF.

This clonotype came up a few times. Given a much more abundant clone one base away, this may be a read error. This sequence joins TRBV6-5 and TRBJ1-1; 9 positions agree with TRBD1. The CDR3 totals 15 residues. V shed 6 bases and J 6 bases; nucleotides not matched to a gene: 11. Germline CDR1 MNHEY, CDR2 SVGAGI. The CDR3 DNA reads TGTGCCAGCAGCACGAACAGGGGGCAGGACGCTGAAGCTTTCTTT. It is translated as CASSTNRGQDAEAFF.

Ten or more counts support this clonotype. The V call is TRBV3-1, the J call TRBJ2-2; no clear D gene. From germline, CDR1 is LGHDT and CDR2 YNNKEL (reference sequence). Trimming removed 2 bases at V and 2 bases at J, with 6 bases between. CDR3 size: 14 residues. The CDR3 reads CASSQSHNTGELFF. In nucleotides, the CDR3 is TGTGCCAGCAGCCAATCCCATAACACCGGGGAGCTGTTTTTT.

At least ten counts were recorded for this clonotype. V gene TRBV20-1 combines with J gene TRBJ1-5; D perhaps matches TRBD1 (5 bases). V was pared by 5 bases and J by 0 bases, with 14 bases between. This CDR3 contains 15 residues. Germline values: CDR1 DFQATT, CDR2 SNEGSKA (reference sequence). CDR3 in amino acids: CSAQKTDYSNQPQHF. The CDR3 nucleotides read TGCAGTGCTCAAAAGACAGACTATAGCAATCAGCCCCAGCATTTT.

The table lists this clonotype with many counts. The chain joins TRBV10-3 to TRBJ1-1; TRBD1 matches 7 bases. Germline values: CDR1 ENHRY, CDR2 SYGVKD. The CDR3 totals 16 residues. J gave up 4 bases and V 3 bases, and 11 bases lay outside the gene matches. CDR3 sequence: CAISDFTGAYLTEAFF. The CDR3 nucleotides are TGTGCCATCAGTGATTTTACAGGGGCTTATCTCACTGAAGCTTTCTTT.

The chain recombines TRBV7-8 with TRBJ1-5, with D hard to call. CDR3 length: 14 amino acids. Germline V gene data show CDR1 as SGHVS and CDR2 as FQNEAQ. V lost 5 bases, J lost 3 bases, and 11 bases lay in between. CDR3 DNA sequence: TGTGCCAGCAGCCTACCTGGGAACAATCAGCCCCAGCATTTT. Amino acids: CASSLPGNNQPQHF.

In this sample, this clonotype turned up many times. J is TRBJ2-3 and V is TRBV24-1; 7 positions match TRBD2. J was trimmed by 7 bases and V by 5 bases; bases with no gene match: 8. The CDR3 spans 14 residues. From germline, CDR1 is KGHDR and CDR2 SFDVKD. The CDR3: CATSAPHGRNTQYF. The CDR3 DNA reads as TGTGCCACCAGTGCCCCTCACGGGAGGAATACGCAGTATTTT.

V and J are TRBV7-8 and TRBJ2-1, with D possibly matching TRBD2 (6 bases). Trimming stripped 5 bases from V and 9 bases from J, with 20 bases between. The length of the CDR3 is 15 residues. CDR1 SGHVS and CDR2 FQNEAQ come from the germline V gene. The CDR3, as DNA: TGTGCCAGCAGCGCAAACCGGGGGAGGAACACTGAGCAGTTCTTC. It encodes CASSANRGRNTEQFF.

The gene calls are TRBV9 and TRBJ2-5, with 9 bases lining up with TRBD2. J lost 7 bases, V lost 4 bases, and 14 bases had no gene match. The CDR3 length is 16 residues. CDR1 and CDR2 from the germline V gene are SGDLS and YYNGEE. Here the CDR3 reads CASSSGLAPEGGTQYF. In nucleotides, the CDR3 is TGTGCCAGCAGCTCCGGACTAGCGCCTGAAGGGGGGACCCAGTACTTC.

The chain combines TRBV20-1 with TRBJ2-1; 12 bases agree with TRBD2. This CDR3 is built from 14 residues. V gave up 6 bases and J gave up 8 bases; unmatched junction bases: 8. The V gene's germline CDR1 is DFQATT and CDR2 SNEGSKA (reference sequence). The CDR3, as DNA: TGCAGTGCGGTGACTAGCGGGAGATGGGATGAGCAGTTCTTC. Amino acid sequence: CSAVTSGRWDEQFF.

This clonotype was seen many times. The chain carries TRBV2 and TRBJ1-4; TRBD1 is a possible D gene (5 bases). Trimming shortened V by 7 bases and J by 5 bases, and 17 bases separated the two germline ends. Looked up from germline, CDR1 is SNHLY and CDR2 is FYNNEI. The CDR3 spans 15 residues. In DNA, the CDR3 is TGTGCCAGCAATGGTCTGGGGGGATCCAATGAAAAACTGTTTTTT. It yields the protein CASNGLGGSNEKLFF.

This clonotype was recorded at least ten times. The J gene is TRBJ1-5, the V gene TRBV4-1; TRBD1 is a possible D gene (6 bases). This CDR3 comprises 16 residues. V lost 0 bases and J 2 bases, leaving 11 bases between the germline ends. The V gene's germline CDR1 is MGHRA and CDR2 YSYEKL. The CDR3 DNA sequence: TGCGCCAGCAGCCAAGAATCCGGGGGCGGCAATCAGCCCCAGCATTTT. Protein product: CASSQESGGGNQPQHF.

About this clonotype: Because it lacks the conserved phenylalanine or tryptophan at the end, this CDR3 is likely a read error. The DNA is omitted, as the CDR3 cannot be located on it reliably, and the CDR3 follows TCRdb's listing. The chain recombines TRBV5-1 with TRBJ2-1; TRBD2 reflects the table's D call only, with no check against the DNA. The germline V gene encodes CDR1 SGHRS and CDR2 YFSETQ. The CDR3 has 13 amino acids, counting both end residues. The chain's CDR3 is CASSSALYSGSIT.

In its sample, this clonotype was seen many times. This sequence joins TRBV30 and TRBJ2-7; D perhaps matches TRBD1 (6 bases). Trimming cost V 3 bases and J 1 base, with 13 bases left between them. Germline CDR1 and CDR2: GTSNPN and SVGIG (reference sequence). The CDR3 runs 14 residues. CDR3 coding DNA: TGTGCCTGGAGCAGGGGATCGTTATCCTACGAGCAGTACTTC. It codes for CAWSRGSLSYEQYF.